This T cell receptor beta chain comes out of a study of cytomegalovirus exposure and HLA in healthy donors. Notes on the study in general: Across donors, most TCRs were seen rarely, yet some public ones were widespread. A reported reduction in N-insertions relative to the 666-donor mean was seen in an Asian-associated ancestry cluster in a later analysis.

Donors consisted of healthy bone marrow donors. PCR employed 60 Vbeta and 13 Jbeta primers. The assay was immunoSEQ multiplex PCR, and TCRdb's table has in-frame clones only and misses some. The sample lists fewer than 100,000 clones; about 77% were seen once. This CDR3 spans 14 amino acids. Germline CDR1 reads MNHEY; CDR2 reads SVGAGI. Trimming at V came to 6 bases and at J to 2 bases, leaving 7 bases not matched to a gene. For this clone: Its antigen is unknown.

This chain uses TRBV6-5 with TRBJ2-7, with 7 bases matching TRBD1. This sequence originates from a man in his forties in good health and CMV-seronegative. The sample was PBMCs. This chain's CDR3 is CASSLDRVPYEQYF. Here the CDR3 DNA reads TGTGCCAGCAGCCTAGACAGGGTCCCCTACGAGCAGTACTTC.